Each of the 2 T cell receptor beta chains below was sequenced from the same sample in a study of regulatory T cells. Broader study findings: Regulatory T cells from CD3G-deficient patients were less diverse than autologous conventional CD4+ cells and control regulatory cells.

These receptors are not linked to any known antigen. Primers: 52 TRBV forward and 13 TRBJ reverse. The method was immunoSEQ multiplex PCR; TCRdb's version includes in-frame clones alone and lacks a portion of them. The repertoire has 5,000 to 6,500 clones, around 87% of them found once; the top ten carry under 2%. Input material: CD4+ Tregs sorted from blood. The receptor set was obtained from a person under 30 with CD3G deficiency.

The genes are TRBV10-1 and TRBJ2-7; D could derive from TRBD1 or TRBD2 (5 bases each). The germline V and J ends were trimmed by 2 bases and 5 bases, with 7 bases remaining between them. Germline CDR1 reads WNHNN; CDR2 reads SYGVQD (reference sequence). This CDR3 has 12 amino acids. The CDR3, as DNA: TGCGCCAGCAGTGAGCGAGGGGACGAGCAGTACTTC. Residues: CASSERGDEQYF.

A few counts support this clone. The CDR3 here is CASSLDPGRLYNEQFF. The CDR3 DNA sequence: TGTGCCAGCAGCTTAGACCCCGGACGGCTCTACAATGAGCAGTTCTTC. The chain combines TRBV7-9 with TRBJ2-1, with D hard to call. This CDR3 has 16 residues. Germline V lookup: CDR1 SEHNR, CDR2 FQNEAQ (reference sequence). V gave up 1 base and J gave up 3 bases, with 13 bases separating them.